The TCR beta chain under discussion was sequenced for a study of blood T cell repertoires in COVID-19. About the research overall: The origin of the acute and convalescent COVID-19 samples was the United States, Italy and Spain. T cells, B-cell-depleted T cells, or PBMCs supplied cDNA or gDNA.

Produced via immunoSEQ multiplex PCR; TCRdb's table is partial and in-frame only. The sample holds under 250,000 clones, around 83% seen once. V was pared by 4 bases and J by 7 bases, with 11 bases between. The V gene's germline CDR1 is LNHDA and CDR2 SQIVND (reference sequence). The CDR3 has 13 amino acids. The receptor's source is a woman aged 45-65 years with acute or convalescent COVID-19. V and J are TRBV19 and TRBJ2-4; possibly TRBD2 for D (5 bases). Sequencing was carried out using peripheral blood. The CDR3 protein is CASSTGNLNIQYF. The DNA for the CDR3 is TGTGCCAGTAGTACGGGGAACCTTAACATTCAGTACTTC.